One sample yielded the 30 T cell receptor beta chains listed below, sequenced in a study of blood T cell repertoires in COVID-19 (dated by TCRdb to 2018 to 2020). Libraries were made using the immunoSEQ multiplex PCR assay. Held by TCRdb, this immuneACCESS table contains in-frame sequences only and omits some clones. Under half of the omission traces to an unresolved V gene where checked; the cause of the rest is unknown. This sample comprises about 130,000 clones, under 95% of them detected only once. The ten biggest clones cover 3.5% to 5% of the sample. Material: peripheral blood. Receptors were obtained from a man in his 60s with COVID-19, enrolled during active disease.

The chain couples TRBV5-1 to TRBJ2-3; D unclear. The germline CDR1 and CDR2 sequences are SGHRS and YFSETQ. The CDR3 extends over 12 amino acids. With 1 base removed from V and 6 bases from J, the gap between germline ends came to 6 bases. In nucleotides, the CDR3 is TGCGCCAGCAGCTTGAGCTTCGATACGCAGTATTTT. This gives the protein CASSLSFDTQYF.

The chain links TRBV7-9 to TRBJ1-2; unclear D gene. The CDR3 has 16 amino acids. From germline, CDR1 is SEHNR and CDR2 FQNEAQ (reference sequence). The V and J ends lost 7 bases and 2 bases respectively, with 20 bases between them. The DNA for the CDR3 is TGTGCCAGCACCTCCACTGGGAGACATACCAACTATGGCTACACCTTC. Translating it yields CASTSTGRHTNYGYTF.

The chain uses TRBV4-1 and TRBJ2-7, with 8 nucleotides matching TRBD2. CDR3 length: 16 amino acids. Germline trimming cut 0 bases from V and 3 bases from J; bases unmatched to any gene: 7. The V gene's germline CDR1 is MGHRA and CDR2 YSYEKL. CDR3 sequence reads: CASSQDFASGHYEQYF. DNA of the CDR3: TGCGCCAGCAGCCAAGATTTTGCTAGCGGGCACTACGAGCAGTACTTC.

V gene TRBV11-3 combines with J gene TRBJ1-1, with D hard to call. Trimming took off 3 bases at V and 1 base at J, with 6 bases between the two ends. The CDR3 contains 13 residues. The germline CDR1 and CDR2 sequences are SGHNT and YENEEA. CDR3 sequence reads: CASSLSRNTEAFF. For the CDR3, the DNA is TGTGCCAGCAGCTTGAGTAGGAACACTGAAGCTTTCTTT.

The V gene is TRBV5-6, the J gene TRBJ1-2; TRBD1 aligns across 10 bases. Looked up from germline, CDR1 is SGHDT and CDR2 is YYEEEE. This CDR3 comprises 15 residues. The ends lost 5 bases at V and 4 bases at J; junction bases unmatched: 8. The CDR3, as DNA: TGTGCCAGCAGACCCGACAGGGGGCTTGGCTATGGCTACACCTTC. This sequence encodes CASRPDRGLGYGYTF.

This clone has more than one count but fewer than ten. This chain's CDR3 is CASRATGGTNEKLFF. In nucleotides, the CDR3 is TGCGCCAGCAGAGCTACAGGGGGCACTAATGAAAAACTGTTTTTT. This sequence joins TRBV5-1 and TRBJ1-4; TRBD1 agrees at 9 bases. The CDR3 length is 15 residues. Germline V CDR1 and CDR2: SGHRS, YFSETQ. Trimming removed 5 bases from V and 2 bases from J; junction bases left unmatched: 4.

The chain has TRBV5-1 and TRBJ2-7; 9 positions match TRBD2. V was pared by 4 bases and J by 3 bases, with 20 bases of the junction left unmatched. CDR1 is SGHRS, CDR2 YFSETQ, per germline. This CDR3 has 19 residues. CDR3 residues: CASSTRPARTWREGYEQYF. CDR3 nucleotide sequence: TGCGCCAGCAGCACCCGACCTGCGAGGACCTGGCGGGAGGGCTACGAGCAGTACTTC.

The J gene is TRBJ2-2, the V gene TRBV2; 8 nucleotides match TRBD2. J was trimmed by 7 bases and V by 7 bases; bases with no gene match: 8. The CDR3 length is 14 residues. The V gene's germline CDR1 is SNHLY and CDR2 FYNNEI. As DNA, the CDR3 is TGTGCCAGCAAGACTAGCGATATCGTCGGGGAGCTGTTTTTT. It specifies CASKTSDIVGELFF. The full variable domain, its missing parts supplied by reference TRBV2 and TRBJ2-2, is EPEVTQTPSHQVTQMGQEVILRCVPISNHLYFYWYRQILGQKVEFLVSFYNNEISEKSEIFDDQFSVERPDGSNFTLKIRSTKLEDSAMYFCASKTSDIVGELFFGEGSRLTVL.

The chain carries TRBV28 and TRBJ2-1, with 9 bases that match TRBD2. V dropped 6 bases and J dropped 7; count of bases not matched to a gene: 10. Germline loops: CDR1 MDHEN, CDR2 SYDVKM. The CDR3 runs 15 residues. The CDR3 DNA reads TGTGCCAGCAGCTTTAGCGGGAGAAGGAAGAATGAGCAGTTCTTC. This encodes CASSFSGRRKNEQFF. Full variable domain (outside the CDR3, taken from reference TRBV28 and TRBJ2-1): DVKVTQSSRYLVKRTGEKVFLECVQDMDHENMFWYRQDPGLGLRLIYFSYDVKMKEKGDIPEGYSVSREKKERFSLILESASTNQTSMYLCASSFSGRRKNEQFFGPGTRLTVL.

The chain combines TRBV6-2 or TRBV6-3 with TRBJ1-5; possibly TRBD1 for D (6 bases). The CDR3 runs 15 residues. Germline lookup yields CDR1 MNHEY and CDR2 SVGEGT. Trimming pared 6 bases from V and 0 bases from J, leaving 12 bases between. CDR3 sequence: CASSPGTPSNQPQHF. For the CDR3, the DNA is TGTGCCAGCAGCCCAGGGACACCTAGCAATCAGCCCCAGCATTTT.

The chain links TRBV5-1 to TRBJ2-5; the D gene is possibly TRBD1 (6 bases). V gave up 0 bases and J gave up 3 bases, with 12 bases separating them. CDR1 is SGHRS and CDR2 is YFSETQ in the germline V gene. CDR3 length equals 15 residues. CDR3 nucleotides: TGCGCCAGCAGCTTGGGGGGGCTCAATAAAGAGACCCAGTACTTC. Translating gives CASSLGGLNKETQYF.

This sequence joins TRBV19 and TRBJ2-1, with 8 bases that match TRBD2. V shed 5 bases, J shed 0 bases, and the junction held 9 bases outside the gene matches. Germline-derived CDR1 and CDR2 are LNHDA and SQIVND (reference sequence). The CDR3 has 17 residues. This chain's CDR3 is CASSPRLATISYNEQFF. For the CDR3, the DNA is TGTGCCAGTAGTCCTCGACTAGCGACGATCTCCTACAATGAGCAGTTCTTC. Full variable domain (missing parts from reference TRBV19 and TRBJ2-1): DGGITQSPKYLFRKEGQNVTLSCEQNLNHDAMYWYRQDPGQGLRLIYYSQIVNDFQKGDIAEGYSVSREKKESFPLTVTSAQKNPTAFYLCASSPRLATISYNEQFFGPGTRLTVL.

The V and J genes are TRBV5-6 and TRBJ2-3; TRBD1 matches at 8 bases. The J segment lost 4 bases and the V segment lost 4 bases, leaving 2 bases of the junction unmatched. The CDR3 is made up of 13 amino acids. The germline V gene has CDR1 SGHDT and CDR2 YYEEEE. CDR3 bases: TGTGCCAGCAGCAAGACAGGGGCAGATACGCAGTATTTT. Amino acid sequence: CASSKTGADTQYF.

This chain uses TRBV28 with TRBJ2-7; tentatively, D is TRBD2 (6 bases). V shed 7 bases and J shed 7 bases, with 17 bases lying between them. From germline, CDR1 is MDHEN and CDR2 SYDVKM. The CDR3 is made up of 13 amino acids. In DNA form, the CDR3 reads TGTGCCAGCACACGACTAGAGTCGATGGAGCAGTACTTC. Protein sequence: CASTRLESMEQYF. The full variable domain, completed using reference TRBV28 and TRBJ2-7, is DVKVTQSSRYLVKRTGEKVFLECVQDMDHENMFWYRQDPGLGLRLIYFSYDVKMKEKGDIPEGYSVSREKKERFSLILESASTNQTSMYLCASTRLESMEQYFGPGTRLTVT.

The chain has TRBV27 and TRBJ2-1; TRBD2 agrees at 11 bases. The CDR3 length is 14 residues. The V gene's germline CDR1 is MNHEY and CDR2 SMNVEV (reference sequence). Unmatched junction bases numbered 2, after V lost 3 bases and J lost 7 bases. The CDR3 loop reads CASSFLAGGNEQFF. For the CDR3, the DNA is TGTGCCAGCAGTTTTCTAGCGGGAGGTAATGAGCAGTTCTTC.

V and J are TRBV27 and TRBJ2-1; 13 bases agree with TRBD2. The CDR3 contains 14 residues. Germline assignment: CDR1 MNHEY and CDR2 SMNVEV (reference sequence). Unmatched junction bases numbered 6, after V lost 8 bases and J lost 8 bases. CDR3 nucleotides: TGTGCCAGCTCTAGAGGACTAGCGGGAGATGAGCAGTTCTTC. Translated: CASSRGLAGDEQFF.

The V gene is TRBV11-2, the J gene TRBJ2-1, with 7 bases fitting TRBD2. CDR1 and CDR2 from the germline V gene are SGHAT and FQNNGV. The CDR3 totals 15 residues. V shed 0 bases and J 5 bases; nucleotides not matched to a gene: 4. The CDR3 sequence is CASSLEAGDHNEQFF. CDR3 coding DNA: TGTGCCAGCAGCTTAGAGGCGGGAGACCACAATGAGCAGTTCTTC.

V is TRBV24-1 and J is TRBJ2-5; 8 bases are shared with TRBD1. CDR1 KGHDR and CDR2 SFDVKD come from the germline V gene. The junction had 2 bases not matched to a gene; V was cut back by 9 bases and J by 3 bases. The CDR3 is made up of 12 amino acids. The DNA of the CDR3 is TGTGCCACCGAGGGACAGGAAGAGACCCAGTACTTC. Encoded protein: CATEGQEETQYF.

The chain links TRBV7-2 to TRBJ2-3; D may be TRBD2 (6 bases). Trimming took 5 bases from V and 1 from J, leaving 10 bases between them. There are 14 residues in the CDR3. The germline V gene encodes CDR1 SGHTA and CDR2 FQGNSA. The CDR3: CASSRDSRTDTQYF. The CDR3 coding sequence is TGTGCCAGCAGCAGGGACTCCCGCACAGATACGCAGTATTTT.

The V gene is TRBV6-2 or TRBV6-3, the J gene TRBJ1-1; D might be TRBD1 (5 bases). V dropped 2 bases and J dropped 3 bases, with 13 bases sitting between them. Germline assignment: CDR1 MNHEY and CDR2 SVGEGT. This CDR3 is built from 15 residues. The CDR3 DNA reads TGTGCCAGCAGTTACCCGGGACTCAGGGACACTGAAGCTTTCTTT. It encodes CASSYPGLRDTEAFF.

The chain employs TRBV29-1 and TRBJ2-7; TRBD2 matches 13 bases. This CDR3 has 14 residues. In germline, CDR1 is SQVTM, CDR2 ANQGSEA. J lost 3 bases, V lost 7 bases, and 6 bases had no gene match. The CDR3 spells CSAAGTSGIYEQYF. CDR3 in DNA: TGCAGCGCCGCAGGGACTAGCGGGATCTACGAGCAGTACTTC.

The V and J genes are TRBV5-4 and TRBJ2-5; TRBD2 agrees at 9 bases. CDR3 length equals 15 residues. CDR1 is SGHNT, CDR2 YYREEE, per germline (reference sequence). The V segment lost 2 bases and the J segment 4 bases; nucleotides outside the gene matches: 6. CDR3 nucleotide sequence: TGTGCCAGCAGCTTACCGGGGACTAGCCCAGAGACCCAGTACTTC. Translation: CASSLPGTSPETQYF.

The chain couples TRBV6-6 to TRBJ1-6; no clear D gene. CDR1 is MNHNY, CDR2 SVGAGI, per germline (reference sequence). This CDR3 comprises 11 residues. The V gene lost 5 bases and the J gene lost 8 bases, with 4 bases spanning the gap. The CDR3: CASSADSPLHF. CDR3 sequence (DNA): TGTGCCAGCAGTGCGGATTCACCCCTCCACTTT.

The chain has TRBV11-2 and TRBJ1-6; D is perhaps TRBD1 (6 bases). The CDR3 consists of 15 residues. V lost 5 bases to trimming and J lost 7 bases, with 15 bases between them. The V gene's germline CDR1 is SGHAT and CDR2 FQNNGV. CDR3 residues: CASSPTGSVNSPLHF. The CDR3 nucleotides read TGTGCCAGCAGCCCTACAGGGAGCGTAAATTCACCCCTCCACTTT.

V and J are TRBV5-1 and TRBJ2-7, with 7 bases aligning to TRBD2. The CDR3 sequence is 14 residues long. The V and J ends lost 1 base and 5 bases, in that order; junction bases with no gene match: 6. Germline assignment: CDR1 SGHRS and CDR2 YFSETQ. The CDR3 sequence is CASSLSTSGDEQYF. Here the CDR3 DNA reads TGCGCCAGCAGCTTGTCGACCAGCGGGGACGAGCAGTACTTC. The whole variable domain, remainder taken from reference TRBV5-1 and TRBJ2-7, is KAGVTQTPRYLIKTRGQQVTLSCSPISGHRSVSWYQQTPGQGLQFLFEYFSETQRNKGNFPGRFSGRQFSNSRSEMNVSTLELGDSALYLCASSLSTSGDEQYFGPGTRLTVT.

The chain combines TRBV27 with TRBJ1-2; tentatively, D is TRBD1 (6 bases). The CDR3 runs to 15 residues. Trimming stripped 4 bases from V and 6 bases from J, with 18 bases between. Germline V lookup: CDR1 MNHEY, CDR2 SMNVEV (reference sequence). CDR3 bases: TGTGCCAGCAGTTACGGGCCCGGGACACGCGATGGCTACACCTTC. Translated: CASSYGPGTRDGYTF.

This clone was found a few times. The V call is TRBV14, the J call TRBJ1-2; D gene ambiguous. Germline lookup yields CDR1 SGHDN and CDR2 FVKESK. Trimming shortened V by 0 bases and J by 3 bases, and 11 bases separated the two germline ends. The CDR3 has 15 amino acids. The CDR3 DNA reads as TGTGCCAGCAGCCAAGATGTGAGAGGGTACTATGGCTACACCTTC. It specifies CASSQDVRGYYGYTF.

The chain combines TRBV9 with TRBJ2-1; maybe TRBD2 (6 bases). Trimming pared 0 bases from V and 4 bases from J, leaving 11 bases between. The CDR3 contains 15 residues. The germline gives CDR1 SGDLS, CDR2 YYNGEE. The CDR3 nucleotides read TGTGCCAGCAGCGTAGAGGCTAGCGTTTACAATGAGCAGTTCTTC. Its translation: CASSVEASVYNEQFF. Full variable domain (missing parts from reference TRBV9 and TRBJ2-1): DSGVTQTPKHLITATGQRVTLRCSPRSGDLSVYWYQQSLDQGLQFLIQYYNGEERAKGNILERFSAQQFPDLHSELNLSSLELGDSALYFCASSVEASVYNEQFFGPGTRLTVL.

This clone was seen once. V is TRBV10-3 and J is TRBJ2-1; 11 bases fit TRBD2. Trimming removed 6 bases from V and 6 bases from J; junction bases left unmatched: 1. CDR1 ENHRY and CDR2 SYGVKD come from the germline V gene. CDR3 length: 13 residues. The CDR3 protein is CAIRLAGVNEQFF. CDR3 in DNA: TGTGCCATCAGACTAGCGGGAGTCAATGAGCAGTTCTTC.

The genes are TRBV6-4 and TRBJ2-7; 7 bases map to TRBD2. The CDR3 consists of 14 residues. Germline values: CDR1 MRHNA, CDR2 SNTAGT. Trimming at V came to 7 bases and at J to 2 bases, leaving 8 bases not matched to a gene. As DNA, the CDR3 is TGTGCCAGCACCCAGGGAGGGGTCCCCTACGAGCAGTACTTC. Amino acid sequence: CASTQGGVPYEQYF.